Shown below are 2 T cell receptor beta chains from a single sample sequenced in a study of T cell repertoires in cytomegalovirus infection. TCRdb reprocessed the reads via MiXCR and lists one record per CDR3 protein. Here the sample spans around 280,000 distinct CDR3 sequences, about a tenth being singletons. The specimen sequenced was PBMCs. The receptors were sampled from a human donor in good health (CMV status not recorded). Some clones in this sample may be carry-over from other donors' samples.

The chain uses TRBV20-1 and TRBJ1-2; no definite D call. Deletions cut 2 bases from V and 6 bases from J, with 10 bases between. Germline CDR1 is DFQATT and CDR2 is SNEGSKA (reference sequence). The CDR3 is 12 amino acids. CDR3 bases: TGCAGTGCTAGACAACTCGATCATGGCTACACCTTC. Translating gives CSARQLDHGYTF.

This clonotype occurred many times. V is TRBV7-9 and J is TRBJ1-2; the D is unclear. The CDR3 covers 14 residues. The germline V gene encodes CDR1 SEHNR and CDR2 FQNEAQ (reference sequence). V was pared by 4 bases and J by 3 bases, with 12 bases between. The CDR3 protein is CASSYSGRDYGYTF. DNA for the CDR3: TGTGCCAGCAGCTATTCTGGCAGAGACTATGGCTACACCTTC.